This T cell receptor beta chain derives from a study of blood T cell repertoires in COVID-19. Profiling relied on immunoSEQ multiplex PCR, and the TCRdb table lists in-frame clones only, not all of them. The sample consists of 150,000 or so clones, 82% of them appearing once. V gave up 5 bases and J gave up 7 bases, with 6 bases separating them. The CDR3 runs 12 residues. The germline CDR1 and CDR2 sequences are LNHDA and SQIVND (reference sequence). The source is a woman aged 70-85 years with acute or convalescent COVID-19. The chain has TRBV19 and TRBJ1-6; unclear D gene. Sequenced input: peripheral blood. The CDR3: CASSLWNSPLHF. As DNA, the CDR3 is TGTGCCAGTAGTCTATGGAATTCACCCCTCCACTTT.